The present T cell receptor beta chain was sequenced within a study of T cells in Graves' hyperthyroidism and ophthalmopathy. Many counts were recorded for this clonotype. Its specificity is unknown. Any patient presenting with uncontrolled infection, other autoimmune disease, pregnancy or lactation was left out. Diagnosing involved the use of clinical symptoms, serum thyroxine and TRAb, thyroid ultrasound and orbital computed tomography. The CDR3 regions of TCR beta were amplified from RNA transcripts. When the TCR CDR3 underwent first-round RT-PCR, the HTBI primer set was used. MiXCR was run by TCRdb on the multiplex PCR reads, yielding one entry per CDR3 protein. The sample carries about 640,000 distinct CDR3 sequences, about 45% recorded once. The V end was cut by 4 bases, the J end by 1 base, with 13 bases between. The CDR3 is 15 residues long. Looked up from germline, CDR1 is SEHNR and CDR2 is FQNEAQ (reference sequence).

Points from the study as a whole: Expanded thyroid clonotypes (above 0.001) were mostly also found in blood.

The source material was peripheral blood or thyroid tissue (not recorded which). The clonotype was recovered from an adult man with Graves' disease, either hyperthyroidism or ophthalmopathy (not recorded which). The rearrangement links TRBV7-9 to TRBJ1-1; no reliable D call. CDR3 loop: CASSSPSDGNTEAFF. DNA for the CDR3: TGTGCCAGCAGCTCACCCTCGGACGGGAACACTGAAGCTTTCTTT.